This paragraph reports one T cell receptor (beta chain). These data belong to a study of CD8 T cells in ankylosing spondylitis. Germline V gene data show CDR1 as MGHRA and CDR2 as YSYEKL. This CDR3 spans 15 amino acids. Trimming stripped 0 bases from V and 0 bases from J, with 8 bases between. MiXCR, applied by TCRdb to the 5' RACE reads, yields one record per CDR3 protein. The sample contains about 130,000 distinct CDR3 sequences, 7% to 10% of which appear only once. J is TRBJ2-5 and V is TRBV4-1; D remains unclear. Sequenced sample: blood, either unsorted or a sorted T cell fraction (not recorded which). The sequence came from a male donor with ankylosing spondylitis or in good health (not recorded which). CDR3 protein: CASSQDPRYQETQYF. CDR3 nucleotide sequence: TGCGCCAGCAGCCAAGATCCCCGGTACCAAGAGACCCAGTACTTC.